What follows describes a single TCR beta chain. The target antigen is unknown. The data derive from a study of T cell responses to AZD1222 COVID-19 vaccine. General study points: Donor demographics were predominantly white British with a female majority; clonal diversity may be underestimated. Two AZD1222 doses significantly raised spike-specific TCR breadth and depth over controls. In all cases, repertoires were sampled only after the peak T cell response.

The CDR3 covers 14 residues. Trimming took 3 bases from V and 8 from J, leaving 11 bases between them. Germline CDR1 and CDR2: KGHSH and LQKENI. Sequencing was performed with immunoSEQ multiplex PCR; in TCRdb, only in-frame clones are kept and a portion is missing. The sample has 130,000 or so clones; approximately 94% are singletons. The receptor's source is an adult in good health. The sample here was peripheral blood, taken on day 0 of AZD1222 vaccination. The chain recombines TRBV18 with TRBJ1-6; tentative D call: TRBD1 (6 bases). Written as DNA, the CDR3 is TGTGCCAGCTCACCTGCGGGGGCGGATTCACCCCTCCACTTT. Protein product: CASSPAGADSPLHF. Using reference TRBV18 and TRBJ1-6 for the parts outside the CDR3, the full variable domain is NAGVMQNPRHLVRRRGQEARLRCSPMKGHSHVYWYRQLPEEGLKFMVYLQKENIIDESGMPKERFSAEFPKEGPSILRIQQVVRGDSAAYFCASSPAGADSPLHFGNGTRLTVT.